This T cell receptor beta chain appears in the sequencing data of a study of blood T cells in healthy people across ages. Background on the study: Using template switching, researchers captured about one barcoded beta molecule for each two T cells.

Whole-study results and caveats: Per million T cells, TCR beta diversity dropped roughly linearly as age increased. A greater number of naive CD4+ cells and higher diversity distinguished long-lived donors from aged donors.

Collection of ten milliliters of peripheral blood was performed for each donor. Primed by a sample-barcoded 5' primer and a J-beta primer mix, a second PCR proceeded for about 7 to 12 cycles. TCRdb reprocessed the 5' RACE reads via MiXCR and lists one record per CDR3 protein. The sample contains around 940,000 distinct CDR3 sequences, roughly 51% of which appear only once. The CDR3 loop spans 15 amino acids. The ends lost 9 bases at V and 3 bases at J; junction bases unmatched: 13. Germline CDR1 and CDR2: MGHRA and YSYEKL. This clonotype was recorded a few times. Antigen specificity is unknown. This TCR was recovered from a woman aged 55-69 years in good health. The chain employs TRBV4-1 and TRBJ2-5; 7 bases map to TRBD1. Sequenced input: blood. The CDR3 DNA sequence: TGCGCCAGTAAGACACAGGGTCAGGGGGAAGAGACCCAGTACTTC. Translating it yields CASKTQGQGEETQYF.